The 7 T cell receptor beta chains in this list originate from one sample, sequenced in a study of CD4 T cells in relation to SARS-CoV-2 and coronaviruses. Only in-frame clones appear in the TCRdb table, and some are missing; sequencing was by immunoSEQ multiplex PCR. Among tens of thousands of clones listed, less than 80% were seen once. The unexposed donors gave CD4+ T cells in about 2010-2019, prior to COVID-19. Isolation of CD4+ T cells took place after less than 11 days in culture. Their specific antigens are unknown. The source material was CD4+ T cells from PBMCs, cultured in vitro. The receptors come from a human donor in good health.

The CDR3 DNA reads TGTGCCAGCAGCTCCCCCCCTAGCGGTAGTGGTAATGAGCAGTTCTTC. Translating gives CASSSPPSGSGNEQFF. The chain combines TRBV5-4 with TRBJ2-1; 7 bases agree with TRBD2. Germline CDR1 SGHNT, CDR2 YYREEE (reference sequence). V lost 3 bases, J lost 7 bases, and 13 bases stayed unmatched. CDR3 length: 16 residues.

The chain couples TRBV29-1 to TRBJ1-3, with 7 bases fitting TRBD1. CDR1 is SQVTM and CDR2 is ANQGSEA in the germline V gene. The CDR3 is 15 residues long. The trim removed 6 bases at V and 7 bases at J, leaving 15 bases unmatched. CDR3 sequence reads: CSVLPNRDSRNTIYF. CDR3 coding DNA: TGCAGCGTCCTACCGAACCGGGACAGTAGGAACACCATATATTTT.

The V and J genes are TRBV4-3 and TRBJ1-4; possibly TRBD1 for D (6 bases). The CDR3 consists of 14 residues. V was cut by 2 bases and J by 8 bases, with 12 bases left in between. The germline V gene has CDR1 LGHNA and CDR2 YSLEER. CDR3 DNA sequence: TGCGCCAGCAGCCAAAGTCAGGGGCACGAAAAACTGTTTTTT. Its translation is CASSQSQGHEKLFF.

The CDR3 bases are TGCGCCAGCAGCTTGGTTCTAGCGGCCTCTAGCACAGATACGCAGTATTTT. Translation: CASSLVLAASSTDTQYF. The chain couples TRBV5-1 to TRBJ2-3, with TRBD2 matching over 7 bases. Germline trimming cut 0 bases from V and 0 bases from J; bases unmatched to any gene: 7. The CDR3 contains 17 residues. Germline V gene lookup returns CDR1 SGHRS and CDR2 YFSETQ.

In this sample, this clone turned up a few times. The chain carries TRBV2 and TRBJ1-3; D remains unclear. Trimming left V 4 bases short and J 5 bases short, with 0 bases between. The CDR3 sequence is 10 residues long. From germline, CDR1 is SNHLY and CDR2 FYNNEI. CDR3 coding DNA: TGTGCCAGCAGTGGAAACACCATATATTTT. Amino acid sequence: CASSGNTIYF.

The chain has TRBV6-5 and TRBJ1-6; TRBD1 might be the D (5 bases). Germline-derived CDR1 and CDR2 are MNHEY and SVGAGI. This CDR3 comprises 13 residues. Trimming took off 6 bases at V and 11 bases at J, with 14 bases between the two ends. The CDR3 here is CASRAGERAPLHF. The DNA of the CDR3 is TGTGCCAGCAGGGCGGGGGAAAGGGCACCCCTCCACTTT.

This clone was observed a few times. The chain uses TRBV19 and TRBJ2-6; D is undetermined. CDR3 length: 16 residues. Looked up from germline, CDR1 is LNHDA and CDR2 is SQIVND (reference sequence). V was trimmed by 3 bases and J by 3 bases, leaving 12 bases between them. In DNA form, the CDR3 reads TGTGCCAGTAGTATCTCGGCAGGAAGTGGGGCCAACGTCCTGACTTTC. Translating gives CASSISAGSGANVLTF.